These T cell receptor beta chains were read from a single sample in a study of OX40 agonist ivuxolimab in advanced cancers. Measured with immunoSEQ multiplex PCR; TCRdb has only the in-frame clones, and not every one. This repertoire shows about 71,000 clones, around 80% found once; its top ten account for 5%. The specimen was CD4+ or CD8+ T cells sorted from blood, collected in a trial of the OX40 agonist ivuxolimab. The receptors here all came from an adult with an advanced solid tumor such as melanoma, head and neck, liver or kidney cancer. Both conserved end residues are part of each CDR3. The D gene is left open where the match is weak. Clone size is not always given. Where it is, it says once, few, many or a class for expanded clones.

V gene	clone size	J gene	D gene	CDR3 DNA	CDR3 protein
TRBV5-1	.	TRBJ1-2	TRBD1	TGCGCCAGCAGCTTGATGGGACAGGGTGGGGAAGGCTACACCTTC	CASSLMGQGGEGYTF
TRBV6-5	.	TRBJ2-5	TRBD2	TGTGCCAGCAGTTCCAACCAGCGGGGGGGCAGGGAGACCCAGTACTTC	CASSSNQRGGRETQYF
TRBV6-4	medium-sized	TRBJ2-2	TRBD2	TGTGCCAGCAGACTAGCGGGAGACACCGGGGAGCTGTTTTTT	CASRLAGDTGELFF
TRBV30	.	TRBJ2-7	.	TGTGCCTGGAGTGTTGCAGGAATCTACGAGCAGTACTTC	CAWSVAGIYEQYF
TRBV18	few	TRBJ1-6	.	TGTGCCAGCTCACCACGGGCAGATAATTCACCCCTCCACTTT	CASSPRADNSPLHF
TRBV13	few	TRBJ1-4	.	TGTGCCAGCAGCTTAGTATTGTTAGCGGGTGAAAAACTGTTTTTT	CASSLVLLAGEKLFF
TRBV2	.	TRBJ2-3	TRBD1	TGTGCCAGCCCTTCCGACAGGGGAGCAGATACGCAGTATTTT	CASPSDRGADTQYF
TRBV19	.	TRBJ1-2	.	TGTGCCAGTACTATGACAATTGGACCCCTAAACTATGGCTACACCTTC	CASTMTIGPLNYGYTF
TRBV4-2	.	TRBJ2-1	TRBD2	TGTGCCAGCAGCCAAGTGACCAGCGGGGGGACCGGATACAATGAGCAGTTCTTC	CASSQVTSGGTGYNEQFF
TRBV5-1	.	TRBJ1-2	.	TGCGCCAGCGGGGAGGGGACCAACAGCTATGGCTACACCTTC	CASGEGTNSYGYTF
TRBV13	.	TRBJ1-4	TRBD1	TGTGCCAGCAGCTTCACTAGGACAGGGGAGAATGAAAAACTGTTTTTT	CASSFTRTGENEKLFF
TRBV11-3	.	TRBJ2-7	TRBD1	TGTGCCAGCAGCTTAGTATTCGGGGCAGGGGGCACGACATCCTACGAGCAGTACTTC	CASSLVFGAGGTTSYEQYF
TRBV5-4	few	TRBJ2-7	.	TGTGCCAGCAGCTCTCTAGGGTCCGAGCAGTACTTC	CASSSLGSEQYF
TRBV10-3	.	TRBJ1-4	.	TGTGCCATCAGTGATCGAGTTAGTGAAAAACTGTTTTTT	CAISDRVSEKLFF
TRBV7-9	.	TRBJ1-2	TRBD1	TGTGCCAGCAGCATCGCCGGGACAGAGGCCTATGGCTACACCTTC	CASSIAGTEAYGYTF
TRBV27	.	TRBJ1-2	TRBD1	TGTGCCAGCAGTTTAAGGGCCCTAACAGGGGGTCGAGGCTATGGCTACACCTTC	CASSLRALTGGRGYGYTF
TRBV27	.	TRBJ1-1	.	TGTGCCAGCACCTTGACAGCGATGAACACTGAAGCTTTCTTT	CASTLTAMNTEAFF
TRBV2	.	TRBJ1-1	.	TGTGCCAGCAGACAGGTGAGCACTGAAGCTTTCTTT	CASRQVSTEAFF
TRBV5-4	.	TRBJ1-2	.	TGTGCCAGCAGCCGCCGGGACGGGGGCGGTGGCTACACCTTC	CASSRRDGGGGYTF
TRBV6-6	.	TRBJ2-5	.	TGTGCCAGCAGAAGTCAGGGTACCCAGTACTTC	CASRSQGTQYF
TRBV11-2	.	TRBJ1-1	TRBD1	TGTGCCAGCAGCTCGGACAGGGGGCCGAACACTGAAGCTTTCTTT	CASSSDRGPNTEAFF
TRBV7-2	.	TRBJ1-3	.	TGTGCCAGCAGCTTAGAGGTTCGGGCAGGCCGCTCTGGAAACACCATATATTTT	CASSLEVRAGRSGNTIYF
TRBV11-1	.	TRBJ2-3	TRBD2	TGTGCCAGCAGTTTTACCGGGACTAGCACACCCGATACGCAGTATTTT	CASSFTGTSTPDTQYF
TRBV5-1	.	TRBJ2-6	TRBD2	TGCGCCAGCAGCTTACAAATAGCGGGGGGCCTTTCTGGGGCCAACGTCCTGACTTTC	CASSLQIAGGLSGANVLTF
TRBV6-1	.	TRBJ1-1	.	TGTGCCAGCAGTGAAACAGGGCACACTGAAGCTTTCTTT	CASSETGHTEAFF
TRBV28	few	TRBJ1-2	.	TGTGCCAGCAGTCCCGGGACAAACTATGGCTACACCTTC	CASSPGTNYGYTF
TRBV4-3	few	TRBJ2-7	.	TGCGCCAGCAGCCACACGGGAGACCGCTACGAGCAGTACTTC	CASSHTGDRYEQYF
TRBV9	.	TRBJ1-4	.	TGTGCCAGCAGCGTAGAAGGGGACGAAAAACTGTTTTTT	CASSVEGDEKLFF
TRBV4-2	.	TRBJ2-2	TRBD1	TGTGCCAGCAGCCAAGATACCGGGACAGGGATCACCGGGGAGCTGTTTTTT	CASSQDTGTGITGELFF
TRBV2	.	TRBJ2-7	.	TGTGCCAGCAGTGTAACCGGCTACGAGCAGTACTTC	CASSVTGYEQYF
TRBV2	once	TRBJ2-7	.	TGTGCCAGCAGTGGGGACGGCTTCACCCTGGGCTACGAGCAGTACTTC	CASSGDGFTLGYEQYF
TRBV18	.	TRBJ1-5	.	TGTGCCAGCTCACCCCAGGGAGGAGATCAGCCCCAGCATTTT	CASSPQGGDQPQHF
TRBV11-2	.	TRBJ2-3	.	TGTGCCAGCAGCTTACAGCTTCCCACAGATACGCAGTATTTT	CASSLQLPTDTQYF
TRBV13	.	TRBJ1-1	.	TGTGCCAGCAGCCCGCCCATGGGCCGGGTGAACGCTTTCTTT	CASSPPMGRVNAFF
TRBV5-1	.	TRBJ2-7	.	TGCGCCAGCAGCTTGACCGGCTACGAGCAGTACTTC	CASSLTGYEQYF
TRBV29-1	.	TRBJ1-2	.	TGCAGCGTTGAAATGGACGGCAACTATGGCTACACCTTC	CSVEMDGNYGYTF
TRBV6-4	.	TRBJ2-2	TRBD1	TGTGCCAGCAGTGACCCCTGGCCTGACAGGGCACGATACACCGGGGAGCTGTTTTTT	CASSDPWPDRARYTGELFF
TRBV25-1	.	TRBJ2-5	TRBD1	TGTGCCAGCAGCGGGGGCAGGGGGCCAGGGGAGACCCAGTACTTC	CASSGGRGPGETQYF
TRBV27	.	TRBJ1-1	.	TGTGCCAGCAGTCCCCGCGGGCAGAACACTGAAGCTTTCTTT	CASSPRGQNTEAFF
TRBV2	medium-sized	TRBJ1-5	TRBD1	TGTGCCAGCAGTTTAGGACAGGGGAGTCAGCCCCAGCATTTT	CASSLGQGSQPQHF
TRBV7-9	.	TRBJ1-6	.	TGTGCCAGCAGCCAGGCCGATAATTCACCCCTCCACTTT	CASSQADNSPLHF
TRBV9	.	TRBJ2-1	TRBD2	TGTGCCAGCAGCGAAACTAGCGGGGGGTTGACCGAGCAGTTCTTC	CASSETSGGLTEQFF
TRBV12-5	.	TRBJ1-5	.	TGTGCTAGTGGACAGGAGAGCAATCAGCCCCAGCATTTT	CASGQESNQPQHF
TRBV4-3	.	TRBJ1-2	TRBD1	TGCGCCAGCAGCCTCGAGACCGGACAGGGGGACTATGGCTACACCTTC	CASSLETGQGDYGYTF
TRBV6-1	.	TRBJ1-1	.	TGTGCCAGCAGTTTGGGCCAGCTTGTCGCTTTCTTT	CASSLGQLVAFF
TRBV7-2	.	TRBJ1-6	.	TGTGCCAGCAGCTCCCCGGGCCCTAGCTCCTATAATTCACCCCTCCACTTT	CASSSPGPSSYNSPLHF
TRBV29-1	few	TRBJ1-1	.	TGCAGCGTTAGGGTTGAAGGTGGGACTGAAGCTTTCTTT	CSVRVEGGTEAFF
TRBV19	.	TRBJ1-5	.	TGTGCCACACAGGGTCGGGACCAGCCCCAGCATTTT	CATQGRDQPQHF
TRBV27	.	TRBJ1-1	TRBD1	TGTGCCAGCAGCCCGGACAGGGTAGGAGGCACTGAAGCTTTCTTT	CASSPDRVGGTEAFF
TRBV7-2	.	TRBJ2-2	.	TGTGCCAGCAGAGATGGGGGTAGTACCGGGGAGCTGTTTTTT	CASRDGGSTGELFF
TRBV6-1	.	TRBJ1-1	TRBD1	TGTGCCTTTAAACCGGGACAGGGGGCCGAGGGTAGGGCTTTCTTT	CAFKPGQGAEGRAFF
TRBV5-4	.	TRBJ1-2	.	TGTGCCAGCAGCCCAATGACGGAGTATGGCTACACCTTC	CASSPMTEYGYTF
TRBV7-3	once	TRBJ2-1	.	TGTGCCAGCAGCTTAGCGGCAGGCTACAATGAGCAGTTCTTC	CASSLAAGYNEQFF
TRBV7-9	.	TRBJ2-1	.	TGTGCCAGCAGCCCCAACAGGGACAATGAGCAGTTCTTC	CASSPNRDNEQFF
TRBV7-9	.	TRBJ2-3	.	TGTGCCAGCAGCTTATGGGGTTCCCCAGATACGCAGTATTTT	CASSLWGSPDTQYF
TRBV5-1	.	TRBJ2-3	.	TGCGCCAGCAGCTTGCAGGGTCCAGATACGCAGTATTTT	CASSLQGPDTQYF